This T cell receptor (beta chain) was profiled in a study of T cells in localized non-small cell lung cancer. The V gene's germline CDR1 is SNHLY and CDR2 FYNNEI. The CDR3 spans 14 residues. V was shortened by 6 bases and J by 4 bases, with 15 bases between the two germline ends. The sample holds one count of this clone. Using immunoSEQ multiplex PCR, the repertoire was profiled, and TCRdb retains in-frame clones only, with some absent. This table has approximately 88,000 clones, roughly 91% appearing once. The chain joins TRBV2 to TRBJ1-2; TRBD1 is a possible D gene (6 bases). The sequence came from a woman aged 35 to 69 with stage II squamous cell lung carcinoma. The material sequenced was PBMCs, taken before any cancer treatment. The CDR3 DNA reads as TGTGCCAGCAGGGACGGACAGATCGGCTATGGCTACACCTTC. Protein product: CASRDGQIGYGYTF.